The next 4 T cell receptor beta chains were all read from a single sample in a study of beta chain features in type 1 diabetes. Their specific antigens are unknown. As every portion of the isolated RNA was reverse transcribed, the sequencing read expressed TCRB transcripts. Sequencing used immunoSEQ multiplex PCR; TCRdb keeps in-frame clones, though not all of them. Of some 290,000 clones listed, roughly 24% were seen once; the top ten hold 0.012%. Findings of the study overall: In all four CD4+ subsets, TCRB CDR3 length was significantly, moderately reduced in type 1 diabetes.

The sequenced sample was naive CD4+ T cells from blood. Source of these receptors: a woman aged 25 to 45 with type 1 diabetes.

The chain recombines TRBV30 with TRBJ2-5; 10 bases fit TRBD1. CDR3 length: 13 amino acids. CDR1 is GTSNPN and CDR2 is SVGIG in the germline V gene (reference sequence). The V segment lost 3 bases and the J segment 5 bases; nucleotides outside the gene matches: 3. In DNA, the CDR3 is TGTGCCTGGAGGGGACAGGGGTCCGAGACCCAGTACTTC. It is translated as CAWRGQGSETQYF.

The V and J genes are TRBV27 and TRBJ2-7; 8 bases are a match to TRBD1. The germline CDR1 and CDR2 sequences are MNHEY and SMNVEV (reference sequence). This CDR3 is built from 14 residues. The V segment lost 6 bases and the J segment 5 bases; nucleotides outside the gene matches: 9. CDR3 region: CASRSGTGGHEQYF. Written as DNA, the CDR3 is TGTGCCAGCAGGTCCGGGACAGGAGGCCACGAGCAGTACTTC.

This clone showed up just a few times. This chain joins TRBV30 and TRBJ2-5; D ambiguous. The germline V gene has CDR1 GTSNPN and CDR2 SVGIG (reference sequence). This CDR3 comprises 14 residues. V was shortened by 7 bases and J by 0 bases, with 15 bases between the two germline ends. CDR3 region: CAYTTRVYQETQYF. CDR3 coding DNA: TGTGCCTACACAACTCGGGTGTACCAAGAGACCCAGTACTTC.

The rearrangement uses TRBV20-1 and TRBJ2-7; a weak D match, TRBD2 (6 bases). This CDR3 is built from 10 residues. V gave up 8 bases and J gave up 7 bases, with 12 bases separating them. The germline CDR1 and CDR2 sequences are DFQATT and SNEGSKA (reference sequence). The CDR3 protein is CSLGRREQYF. The DNA of the CDR3 is TGCAGTCTAGGGAGGCGGGAGCAGTACTTC.